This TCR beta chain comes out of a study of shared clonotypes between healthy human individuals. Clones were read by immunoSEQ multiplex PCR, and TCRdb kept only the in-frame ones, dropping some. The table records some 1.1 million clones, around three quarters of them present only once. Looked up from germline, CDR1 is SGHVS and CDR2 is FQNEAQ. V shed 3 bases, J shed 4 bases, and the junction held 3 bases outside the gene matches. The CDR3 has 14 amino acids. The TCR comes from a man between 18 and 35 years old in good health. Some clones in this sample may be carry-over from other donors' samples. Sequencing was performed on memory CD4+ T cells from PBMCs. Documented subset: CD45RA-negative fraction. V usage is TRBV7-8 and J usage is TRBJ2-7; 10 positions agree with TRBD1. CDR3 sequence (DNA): TGTGCCAGCAGCTTGGGACAGGGGTTATACGAGCAGTACTTC. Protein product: CASSLGQGLYEQYF.